These 5 T cell receptor beta chains were all obtained from the same sample, sequenced in a study of T cells in Graves' hyperthyroidism and ophthalmopathy. Researchers amplified the TCR beta CDR3 regions from RNA transcripts. RT-PCR in the first round (using the HTBI primer set) targeted the TCR CDR3. TCRdb re-analysed the multiplex PCR reads in MiXCR, keeping a single row per CDR3 protein. Of some 92,000 distinct CDR3 sequences listed, 35% to 50% are singletons. Sequenced sample: peripheral blood or thyroid tissue (not recorded which). The source is a young woman with Graves' hyperthyroidism.

This chain joins TRBV15 and TRBJ1-1; perhaps TRBD1 as D (5 bases). The length of the CDR3 is 16 residues. Trimming removed 3 bases from V and 1 base from J, with 15 bases in between. Germline V gene lookup returns CDR1 LNHNV and CDR2 YYDKDF (reference sequence). CDR3 in amino acids: CATSSAIGGSNTEAFF. The CDR3 nucleotides read TGTGCCACCAGCAGCGCTATTGGGGGGTCGAACACTGAAGCTTTCTTT. The complete variable domain, with remaining parts taken from reference TRBV15 and TRBJ1-1, reads DAMVIQNPRYQVTQFGKPVTLSCSQTLNHNVMYWYQQKSSQAPKLLFHYYDKDFNNEADTPDNFQSRRPNTSFCFLDIRSPGLGDTAMYLCATSSAIGGSNTEAFFGQGTRLTVV.

This clonotype has ten or more counts. The chain carries TRBV10-3 and TRBJ2-7; D remains unclear. The germline V gene encodes CDR1 ENHRY and CDR2 SYGVKD. V shed 6 bases and J shed 3 bases, with 9 bases lying between them. This CDR3 has 12 residues. CDR3 bases: TGTGCCATCAGCGACCTAGGCTACGAGCAGTACTTC. Amino acids: CAISDLGYEQYF.

CDR3 region: CASSPGSGANVLTF. The CDR3 nucleotides read TGTGCCAGCTCACCGGGATCTGGGGCCAACGTCCTGACTTTC. The chain recombines TRBV18 with TRBJ2-6; D call uncertain. The CDR3 runs 14 residues. V was trimmed by 3 bases and J by 1 base, leaving 4 bases between them. The germline V gene encodes CDR1 KGHSH and CDR2 LQKENI.

This clonotype has ten or more counts. This chain connects TRBV15 to TRBJ2-7, with D perhaps TRBD2 (5 bases). Germline loops: CDR1 LNHNV, CDR2 YYDKDF (reference sequence). The CDR3 is made up of 17 amino acids. V lost 0 bases, J lost 0 bases, and 15 bases lay in between. CDR3 protein: CATSRERGGPSSYEQYF. The CDR3 DNA sequence: TGTGCCACCAGCAGAGAGAGAGGAGGTCCCAGCTCCTACGAGCAGTACTTC. Full variable domain (remainder filled in from reference TRBV15 and TRBJ2-7): DAMVIQNPRYQVTQFGKPVTLSCSQTLNHNVMYWYQQKSSQAPKLLFHYYDKDFNNEADTPDNFQSRRPNTSFCFLDIRSPGLGDTAMYLCATSRERGGPSSYEQYFGPGTRLTVT.

The chain has TRBV7-3 and TRBJ2-7; 9 bases map to TRBD1. CDR3 length: 14 amino acids. With 5 bases clipped from V and 2 bases from J, the junction kept 4 bases outside the gene matches. CDR1 is SGHTA, CDR2 FQGTGA, per germline. The CDR3 reads CASSITGGTYEQYF. The CDR3 nucleotides are TGTGCCAGCAGCATTACAGGGGGCACCTACGAGCAGTACTTC.